This T cell receptor (beta chain) was sequenced during a study of CD8 T cells in ankylosing spondylitis. Study-level findings and limits: Typical of ankylosing spondylitis blood, it appeared, was a TCR beta motif of eight highly homologous variants. Enrichment of disease-linked clones was reportedly significant in matched ankylosing spondylitis synovial fluid. Disease-linked clones had a CD8+ phenotype and relatively low frequency in peripheral blood.

In germline, CDR1 is MGHDK, CDR2 SYGVNS. This CDR3 is 16 amino acids long. V dropped 7 bases and J dropped 2 bases, with 20 bases sitting between them. Turning to this clonotype: Its antigen remains unidentified.

Quantitative 5'-RACE with molecular barcodes produced the TCR beta libraries. TCRdb re-called the 5' RACE reads through MiXCR, storing one row per CDR3 protein. The sample includes around 340,000 distinct CDR3 sequences, roughly 14% seen only once; the top ten take approximately 1.1%. Source material: blood, either unsorted or a sorted T cell fraction (not recorded which). This chain uses TRBV25-1 with TRBJ1-2; D is unresolved. The TCR was taken from a male donor with ankylosing spondylitis or in good health (not recorded which). The CDR3 here is CASILYLRLPNYGYTF. CDR3 DNA: TGTGCCAGCATATTGTACCTCAGGCTTCCAAACTATGGCTACACCTTC.